Shown below are 25 T cell receptor beta chains from a single sample sequenced in a study of T cell responses to AZD1222 COVID-19 vaccine. The protocol was immunoSEQ multiplex PCR, while the TCRdb copy is restricted to in-frame clones and leaves out a portion. The sample holds approximately 190,000 clones, 85% to 95% seen once. The sample consisted of peripheral blood, taken on day 0 of AZD1222 vaccination. All receptors derive from an adult in good health.

In this sample, this clone turned up once. This chain links TRBV30 with TRBJ1-2; D remains ambiguous. V lost 8 bases and J lost 8, with 15 bases in between. This CDR3 has 11 amino acids. Germline CDR1 reads GTSNPN; CDR2 reads SVGIG (reference sequence). CDR3 DNA sequence: TGTGCCGCAGGCTCCGGAGGGGGCTACACCTTC. Amino acids: CAAGSGGGYTF.

J is TRBJ2-1 and V is TRBV3-1 (or the pseudogene TRBV3-2), with no clear D. Trimming took off 1 base at V and 6 bases at J, with 7 bases between the two ends. Germline V gene sequence: CDR1 LGHDT, CDR2 YNNKEL (reference sequence). The CDR3 is made up of 13 amino acids. The CDR3 here is CASSQGLSNEQFF. Written as DNA, the CDR3 is TGTGCCAGCAGCCAAGGCCTTTCCAATGAGCAGTTCTTC.

V is TRBV2 and J is TRBJ2-7; no reliable D call. This CDR3 is built from 13 residues. Germline V gives CDR1 SNHLY, CDR2 FYNNEI. V was clipped by 7 bases and J by 1 base, with 11 bases between them. The CDR3 DNA reads as TGTGCCAGCAAAAAGTTTGATTCCTACGAGCAGTACTTC. Translating it yields CASKKFDSYEQYF.

The rearrangement links TRBV6-5 to TRBJ2-5; TRBD2 might be the D (5 bases). V was pared by 5 bases and J by 1 base, with 11 bases between. CDR1 is MNHEY, CDR2 SVGAGI, per germline. The CDR3 is 14 residues long. The CDR3 sequence: CASSLPGSQETQYF. In DNA form, the CDR3 reads TGTGCCAGCAGTCTTCCGGGATCCCAAGAGACCCAGTACTTC.

The chain employs TRBV11-2 and TRBJ1-4, with TRBD1 matching over 10 bases. Germline loops: CDR1 SGHAT, CDR2 FQNNGV. V shed 1 base, J shed 4 bases, and the junction held 3 bases outside the gene matches. The CDR3 loop spans 16 amino acids. CDR3 DNA sequence: TGTGCCAGCAGCTTAGGTGACAGGGGGCTTAATGAAAAACTGTTTTTT. It codes for CASSLGDRGLNEKLFF. The whole variable domain, filled in from reference TRBV11-2 and TRBJ1-4, reads EAGVAQSPRYKIIEKRQSVAFWCNPISGHATLYWYQQILGQGPKLLIQFQNNGVVDDSQLPKDRFSAERLKGVDSTLKIQPAKLEDSAVYLCASSLGDRGLNEKLFFGSGTQLSVL.

The V call is TRBV19, the J call TRBJ2-6; TRBD1 matches at 7 bases. This CDR3 is 21 amino acids long. Looked up from germline, CDR1 is LNHDA and CDR2 is SQIVND (reference sequence). Trimming at V came to 5 bases and at J to 0 bases, leaving 19 bases not matched to a gene. CDR3 sequence: CASSARYLRTGQSSGANVLTF. The CDR3 coding sequence is TGTGCCAGTAGTGCCCGATATTTAAGGACAGGCCAGAGCTCTGGGGCCAACGTCCTGACTTTC.

This clone was seen a single time. V and J are TRBV14 and TRBJ1-5, with 10 bases matching TRBD1. The germline gives CDR1 SGHDN, CDR2 FVKESK. V shed 0 bases, J shed 6 bases, and the junction held 2 bases outside the gene matches. The CDR3 consists of 15 residues. In nucleotides, the CDR3 is TGTGCCAGCAGCCAAGAGGGACAGGGGATTCAGCCCCAGCATTTT. Its translation is CASSQEGQGIQPQHF.

The chain uses TRBV20-1 and TRBJ2-2, with D possibly called TRBD1 or TRBD2 (5 bases each). The CDR3 length is 14 residues. CDR1 is DFQATT and CDR2 is SNEGSKA in the germline V gene (reference sequence). The germline V and J ends were trimmed by 3 bases and 5 bases, with 13 bases remaining between them. CDR3 sequence: CSASFRGRTGELFF. As DNA, the CDR3 is TGCAGTGCTAGTTTCCGGGGCCGGACCGGGGAGCTGTTTTTT.

This chain uses TRBV30 with TRBJ1-2; no definite D call. Germline CDR1 reads GTSNPN; CDR2 reads SVGIG (reference sequence). This CDR3 has 11 amino acids. Deletions cut 3 bases from V and 7 bases from J, with 9 bases between. The CDR3 reads CAWSALGGYTF. The CDR3 DNA sequence: TGTGCCTGGAGCGCCTTAGGTGGCTACACCTTC.

The chain couples TRBV5-8 to TRBJ2-2; unclear D gene. V lost 4 bases and J lost 6, with 10 bases in between. CDR1 SGHTS and CDR2 YDEGEE come from the germline V gene. This CDR3 is 13 amino acids long. The CDR3: CASSPRWAGELFF. CDR3 sequence (DNA): TGTGCCAGCAGCCCAAGGTGGGCCGGGGAGCTGTTTTTT.

The chain carries TRBV5-1 and TRBJ1-2; TRBD1 matches 9 bases. The CDR3 is 14 amino acids. V was pared by 5 bases and J by 9 bases, with 11 bases of the junction left unmatched. The V gene's germline CDR1 is SGHRS and CDR2 YFSETQ. Written as DNA, the CDR3 is TGCGCCAGCAGTTACGCCGGGACAGGGAGTAGCTACACCTTC. Protein product: CASSYAGTGSSYTF.

This rearrangement joins TRBV18 to TRBJ1-5; D is uncertain. Germline loops: CDR1 KGHSH, CDR2 LQKENI. Trimming pared 3 bases from V and 4 bases from J, leaving 4 bases between. The CDR3 totals 12 residues. CDR3 coding DNA: TGTGCCAGCTCACCGGGGAATCAGCCCCAGCATTTT. Its translation: CASSPGNQPQHF.

The chain combines TRBV9 with TRBJ2-1; 9 bases are a match to TRBD2. The germline V gene has CDR1 SGDLS and CDR2 YYNGEE. The CDR3 is 13 residues long. The V and J ends lost 0 bases and 10 bases, in that order; junction bases with no gene match: 2. CDR3 nucleotides: TGTGCCAGCAGCGTAGCTGGACTAGCGGAGCAGTTCTTC. Protein product: CASSVAGLAEQFF.

This clone has only one observation. The rearrangement uses TRBV14 and TRBJ2-2; tentative D call: TRBD1 (6 bases). V lost 1 base to trimming and J lost 6 bases, with 24 bases between them. There are 19 residues in the CDR3. The germline gives CDR1 SGHDN, CDR2 FVKESK. CDR3 amino acids: CASSQAGTSNWGSSGELFF. The CDR3 DNA is TGTGCCAGCAGCCAAGCCGGGACATCAAACTGGGGATCGTCCGGGGAGCTGTTTTTT.

The rearrangement uses TRBV19 and TRBJ2-7; D may be TRBD2 (5 bases). There are 13 residues in the CDR3. Germline V CDR1 and CDR2: LNHDA, SQIVND (reference sequence). V was trimmed by 6 bases and J by 0 bases, leaving 9 bases between them. CDR3 nucleotide sequence: TGTGCCAGTAGCCCGGGGTACTCCTACGAGCAGTACTTC. The encoded protein is CASSPGYSYEQYF.

The V call is TRBV7-2, the J call TRBJ2-7, with 10 nucleotides matching TRBD1. The CDR3 loop spans 13 amino acids. Losses at the gene ends were 5 bases for V and 7 bases for J; bases not matched to a gene: 5. CDR1 and CDR2 from the germline V gene are SGHTA and FQGNSA. In DNA form, the CDR3 reads TGTGCCAGCAGCAGGACAGGGGGTGGAGAGCAGTACTTC. As protein: CASSRTGGGEQYF.

The chain is built from TRBV5-1 and TRBJ1-5; TRBD1 is a possible D gene (5 bases). CDR1 SGHRS and CDR2 YFSETQ come from the germline V gene. The length of the CDR3 is 14 residues. V was trimmed by 4 bases and J by 3 bases, leaving 11 bases between them. In DNA, the CDR3 is TGCGCCAGCAGCACTGGGACGGACAATCAGCCCCAGCATTTT. This sequence encodes CASSTGTDNQPQHF.

The rearrangement uses TRBV6-5 and TRBJ2-7, with 7 bases lining up with TRBD1. Germline V gives CDR1 MNHEY, CDR2 SVGAGI. The CDR3 has 14 residues. The junction had 12 bases not matched to a gene; V was cut back by 6 bases and J by 7 bases. The CDR3 is CASRNSGQSWEQYF. The CDR3 DNA reads as TGTGCCAGCAGGAATTCGGGACAGTCGTGGGAGCAGTACTTC.

V usage is TRBV9 and J usage is TRBJ2-5; TRBD2 matches 7 bases. This CDR3 has 19 amino acids. From germline, CDR1 is SGDLS and CDR2 YYNGEE. V shed 3 bases, J shed 0 bases, and the junction held 17 bases outside the gene matches. CDR3 protein: CASSATSLARLGYQETQYF. DNA for the CDR3: TGTGCCAGCAGCGCAACCTCACTAGCGCGTTTGGGGTACCAAGAGACCCAGTACTTC.

The chain is built from TRBV28 and TRBJ2-7; the D is unclear. This CDR3 has 16 amino acids. Germline assignment: CDR1 MDHEN and CDR2 SYDVKM. The V and J ends lost 3 bases and 2 bases respectively, with 17 bases between them. CDR3 sequence (DNA): TGTGCCAGCAGTTTGTGGGGTGTGGGCAGCCCCTACGAGCAGTACTTC. Its protein product is CASSLWGVGSPYEQYF.

Written as DNA, the CDR3 is TGTGCCAGTAGTATACGGGCGGTTGTGGAGAACACTGAAGCTTTCTTT. Translating gives CASSIRAVVENTEAFF. The V call is TRBV19, the J call TRBJ1-1; D unresolved. The CDR3 runs 16 residues. The germline CDR1 and CDR2 sequences are LNHDA and SQIVND (reference sequence). V was shortened by 2 bases and J by 1 base, with 14 bases between the two germline ends.

In this sample, this clone turned up a few times. V is TRBV7-9 and J is TRBJ1-5; D is ambiguous. The CDR3 is 12 residues long. Germline V lookup: CDR1 SEHNR, CDR2 FQNEAQ (reference sequence). Deletions cut 3 bases from V and 4 bases from J, with 4 bases between. CDR3 amino acids: CASSFDNQPQHF. DNA of the CDR3: TGTGCCAGCAGCTTCGATAATCAGCCCCAGCATTTT.

This rearrangement joins TRBV29-1 to TRBJ1-3; D ambiguous. V was trimmed by 7 bases and J by 0 bases, leaving 13 bases between them. The germline V gene has CDR1 SQVTM and CDR2 ANQGSEA. The CDR3 runs 14 residues. The CDR3 sequence is CSGSQDHSGNTIYF. CDR3 bases: TGCAGCGGGTCGCAGGATCACTCTGGAAACACCATATATTTT.

The V call is TRBV7-2, the J call TRBJ1-1, with D perhaps matching TRBD1 (6 bases). Germline values: CDR1 SGHTA, CDR2 FQGNSA. The CDR3 extends over 16 amino acids. Trimming took off 2 bases at V and 7 bases at J, with 20 bases between the two ends. CDR3 nucleotide sequence: TGTGCCAGCAGCTTATTCGACAGCGGACGGGGGCTTGAAGCTTTCTTT. Encoded protein: CASSLFDSGRGLEAFF.

The genes are TRBV19 and TRBJ1-4, with TRBD1 matching 7 bases. From germline, CDR1 is LNHDA and CDR2 SQIVND (reference sequence). This CDR3 spans 16 amino acids. V was pared by 3 bases and J by 8 bases, with 12 bases of the junction left unmatched. The chain's CDR3 is CASSMGQSLGEEKLFF. CDR3 coding DNA: TGTGCCAGTAGTATGGGACAGTCTCTTGGGGAGGAAAAACTGTTTTTT.